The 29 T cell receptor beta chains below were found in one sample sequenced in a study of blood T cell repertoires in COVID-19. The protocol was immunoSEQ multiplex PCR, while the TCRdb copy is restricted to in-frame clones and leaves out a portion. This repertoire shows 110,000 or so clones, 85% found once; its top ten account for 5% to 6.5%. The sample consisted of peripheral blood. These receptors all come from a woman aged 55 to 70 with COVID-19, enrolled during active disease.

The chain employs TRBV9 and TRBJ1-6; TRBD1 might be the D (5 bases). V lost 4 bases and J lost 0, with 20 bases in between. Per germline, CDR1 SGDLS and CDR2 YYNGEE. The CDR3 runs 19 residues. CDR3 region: CASSPTVHYRSSYNSPLHF. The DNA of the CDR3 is TGTGCCAGCAGCCCGACAGTCCACTATCGCAGCTCCTATAATTCACCCCTCCACTTT.

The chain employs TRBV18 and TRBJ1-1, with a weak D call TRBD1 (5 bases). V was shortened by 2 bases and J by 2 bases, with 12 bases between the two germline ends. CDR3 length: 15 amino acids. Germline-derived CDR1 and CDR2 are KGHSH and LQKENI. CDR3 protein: CASSPNQGENTEAFF. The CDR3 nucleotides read TGTGCCAGCTCACCAAACCAGGGCGAAAACACTGAAGCTTTCTTT.

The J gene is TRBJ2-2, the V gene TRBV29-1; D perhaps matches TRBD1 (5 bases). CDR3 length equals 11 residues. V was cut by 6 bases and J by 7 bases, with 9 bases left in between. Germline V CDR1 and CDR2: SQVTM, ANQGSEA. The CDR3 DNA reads TGCAGCGTCGGTGGACACGGGGAGCTGTTTTTT. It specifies CSVGGHGELFF.

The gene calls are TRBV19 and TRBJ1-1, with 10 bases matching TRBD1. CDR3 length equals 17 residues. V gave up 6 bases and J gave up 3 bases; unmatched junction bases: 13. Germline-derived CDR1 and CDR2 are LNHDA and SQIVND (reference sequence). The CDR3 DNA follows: TGTGCCAGTAGACCTCGCGACAGGGGGCGCGTGGACACTGAAGCTTTCTTT. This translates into CASRPRDRGRVDTEAFF.

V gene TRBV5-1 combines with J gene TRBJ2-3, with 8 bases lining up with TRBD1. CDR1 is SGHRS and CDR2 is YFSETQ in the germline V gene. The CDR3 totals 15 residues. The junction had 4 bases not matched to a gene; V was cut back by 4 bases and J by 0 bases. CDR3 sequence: CASSDRGRSTDTQYF. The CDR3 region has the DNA TGCGCCAGCAGCGACAGGGGTCGGAGCACAGATACGCAGTATTTT. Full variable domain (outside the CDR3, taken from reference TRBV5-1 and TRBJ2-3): KAGVTQTPRYLIKTRGQQVTLSCSPISGHRSVSWYQQTPGQGLQFLFEYFSETQRNKGNFPGRFSGRQFSNSRSEMNVSTLELGDSALYLCASSDRGRSTDTQYFGPGTRLTVL.

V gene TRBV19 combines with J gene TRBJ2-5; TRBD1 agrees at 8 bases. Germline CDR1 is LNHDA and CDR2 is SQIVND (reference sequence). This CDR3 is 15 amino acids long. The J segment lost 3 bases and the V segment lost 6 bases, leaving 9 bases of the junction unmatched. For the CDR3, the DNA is TGTGCCAGTAGCCCCGGGACAGGAGGAAAAGAGACCCAGTACTTC. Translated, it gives CASSPGTGGKETQYF.

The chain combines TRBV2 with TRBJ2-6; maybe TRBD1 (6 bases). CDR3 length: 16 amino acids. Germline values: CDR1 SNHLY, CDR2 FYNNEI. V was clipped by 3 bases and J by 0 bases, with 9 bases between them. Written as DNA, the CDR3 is TGTGCCAGCAGTGAGGCAGGGGCCTCTGGGGCCAACGTCCTGACTTTC. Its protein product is CASSEAGASGANVLTF.

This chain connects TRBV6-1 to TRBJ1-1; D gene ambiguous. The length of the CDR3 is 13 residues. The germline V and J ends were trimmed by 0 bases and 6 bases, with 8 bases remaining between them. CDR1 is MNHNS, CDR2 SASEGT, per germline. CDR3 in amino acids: CASSEAAFAEAFF. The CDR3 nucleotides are TGTGCCAGCAGTGAAGCGGCATTCGCTGAAGCTTTCTTT.

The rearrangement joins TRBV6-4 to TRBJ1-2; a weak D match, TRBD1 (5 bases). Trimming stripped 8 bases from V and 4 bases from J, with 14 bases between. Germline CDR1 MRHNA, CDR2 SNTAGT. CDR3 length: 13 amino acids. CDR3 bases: TGTGCCAGCCGTCGGGGGGTTGGCTATGGCTACACCTTC. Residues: CASRRGVGYGYTF.

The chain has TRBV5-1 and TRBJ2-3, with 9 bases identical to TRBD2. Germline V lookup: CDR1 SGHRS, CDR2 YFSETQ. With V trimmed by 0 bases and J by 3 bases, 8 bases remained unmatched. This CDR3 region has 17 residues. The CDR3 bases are TGCGCCAGCAGCTTGGCGGGCGCGGGGGGGCCAACAGATACGCAGTATTTT. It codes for CASSLAGAGGPTDTQYF.

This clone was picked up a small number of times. The CDR3 reads CSVHLAGGIQSRADTQYF. The CDR3 DNA reads as TGCAGCGTCCACTTAGCGGGGGGGATCCAAAGCCGCGCAGATACGCAGTATTTT. This rearrangement joins TRBV29-1 to TRBJ2-3; the match to TRBD2 covers 11 bases. Germline assignment: CDR1 SQVTM and CDR2 ANQGSEA. CDR3 length equals 18 residues. Germline trimming cut 6 bases from V and 4 bases from J; bases unmatched to any gene: 18.

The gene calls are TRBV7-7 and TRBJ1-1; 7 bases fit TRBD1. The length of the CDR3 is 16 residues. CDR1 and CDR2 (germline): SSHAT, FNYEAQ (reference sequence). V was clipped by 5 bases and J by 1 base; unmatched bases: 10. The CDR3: CASSRDREGRNTEAFF. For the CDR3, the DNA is TGTGCCAGCAGCCGGGACAGAGAGGGGAGGAACACTGAAGCTTTCTTT.

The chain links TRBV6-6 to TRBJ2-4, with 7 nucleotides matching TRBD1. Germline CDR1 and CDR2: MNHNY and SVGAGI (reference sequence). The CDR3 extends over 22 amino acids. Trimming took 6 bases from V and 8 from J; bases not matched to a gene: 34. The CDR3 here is CASSYHHYLSEAWDRRLHIQYF. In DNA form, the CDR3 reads TGTGCCAGCAGCTACCACCATTACCTTTCCGAGGCTTGGGACAGACGATTACACATTCAGTACTTC.

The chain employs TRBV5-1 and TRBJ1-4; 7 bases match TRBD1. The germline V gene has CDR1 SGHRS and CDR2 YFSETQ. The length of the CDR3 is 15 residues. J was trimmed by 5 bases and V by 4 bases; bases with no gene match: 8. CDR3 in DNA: TGCGCCAGCAGCGTAGGACAGGAAAGGAATGAAAAACTGTTTTTT. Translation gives CASSVGQERNEKLFF.

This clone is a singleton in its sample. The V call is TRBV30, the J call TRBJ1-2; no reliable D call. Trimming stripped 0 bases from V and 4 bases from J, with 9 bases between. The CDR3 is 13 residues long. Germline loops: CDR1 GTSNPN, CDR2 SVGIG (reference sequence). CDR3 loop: CAWSVKAAYGYTF. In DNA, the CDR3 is TGTGCCTGGAGTGTAAAGGCGGCCTATGGCTACACCTTC.

Here the CDR3 reads CASSARQGGSYGYTF. The DNA of the CDR3 is TGTGCCAGCAGCGCCAGACAGGGGGGAAGCTATGGCTACACCTTC. The chain joins TRBV9 to TRBJ1-2; the match to TRBD1 covers 9 bases. After removal of 3 bases from V and 4 bases from J, the junction contained 7 bases not matched to a gene. The CDR3 runs 15 residues. Germline V gives CDR1 SGDLS, CDR2 YYNGEE. Filled out from reference TRBV9 and TRBJ1-2, the complete variable domain reads DSGVTQTPKHLITATGQRVTLRCSPRSGDLSVYWYQQSLDQGLQFLIQYYNGEERAKGNILERFSAQQFPDLHSELNLSSLELGDSALYFCASSARQGGSYGYTFGSGTRLTVV.

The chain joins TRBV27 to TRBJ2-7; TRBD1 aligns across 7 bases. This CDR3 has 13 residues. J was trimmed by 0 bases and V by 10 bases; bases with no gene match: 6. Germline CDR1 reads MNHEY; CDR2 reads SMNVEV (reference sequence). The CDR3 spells CATRDSPSYEQYF. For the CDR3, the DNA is TGTGCCACTAGGGACAGTCCCTCCTACGAGCAGTACTTC.

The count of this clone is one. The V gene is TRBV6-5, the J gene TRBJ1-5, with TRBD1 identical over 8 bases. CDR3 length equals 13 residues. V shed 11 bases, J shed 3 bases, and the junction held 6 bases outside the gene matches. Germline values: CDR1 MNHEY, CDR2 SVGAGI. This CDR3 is CAGGQGYNQPQHF. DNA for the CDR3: TGTGCCGGAGGACAGGGATACAATCAGCCCCAGCATTTT.

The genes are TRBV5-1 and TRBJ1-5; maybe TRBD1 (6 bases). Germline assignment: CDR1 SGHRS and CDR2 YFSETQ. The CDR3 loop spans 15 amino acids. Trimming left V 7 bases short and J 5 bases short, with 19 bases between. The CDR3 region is CASSAWSGVDQPQHF. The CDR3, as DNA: TGCGCCAGCTCAGCTTGGTCAGGGGTCGATCAGCCCCAGCATTTT.

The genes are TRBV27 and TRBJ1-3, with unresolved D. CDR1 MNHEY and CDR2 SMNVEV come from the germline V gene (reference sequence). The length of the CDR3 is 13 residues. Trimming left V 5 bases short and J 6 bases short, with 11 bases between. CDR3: CASSSLALNTIYF. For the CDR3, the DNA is TGTGCCAGCAGTAGTTTGGCCCTAAACACCATATATTTT.

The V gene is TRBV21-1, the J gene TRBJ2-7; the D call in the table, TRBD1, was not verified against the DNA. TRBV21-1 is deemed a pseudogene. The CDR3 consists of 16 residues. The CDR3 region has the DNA TGTGCCAGCAGCAAAACCTCCCGGGACAGGGAGGACGAGCAGTACTTC. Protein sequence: CASSKTSRDREDEQYF.

For the CDR3, the DNA is TGTGCCAGCAGCCGCGACTGGGGGGATCAGCCCCAGCATTTT. Amino acid sequence: CASSRDWGDQPQHF. The chain joins TRBV7-9 to TRBJ1-5, with D perhaps matching TRBD1 (5 bases). Germline CDR1 SEHNR, CDR2 FQNEAQ (reference sequence). Trimming removed 5 bases from V and 5 bases from J, with 13 bases in between. The CDR3 length is 14 residues.

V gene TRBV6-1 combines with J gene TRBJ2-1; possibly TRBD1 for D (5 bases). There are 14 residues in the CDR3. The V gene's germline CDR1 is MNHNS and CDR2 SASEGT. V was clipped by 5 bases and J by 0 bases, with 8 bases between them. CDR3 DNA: TGTGCCAGCAGTCAGGGAAGCTCCTACAATGAGCAGTTCTTC. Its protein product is CASSQGSSYNEQFF.

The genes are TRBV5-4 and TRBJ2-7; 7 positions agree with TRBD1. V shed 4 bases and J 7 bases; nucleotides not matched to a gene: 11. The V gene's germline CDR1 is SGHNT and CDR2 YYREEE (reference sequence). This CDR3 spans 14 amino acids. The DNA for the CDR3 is TGTGCCAGCAGCCCCGAATGGGACAGAGATGAGCAGTACTTC. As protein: CASSPEWDRDEQYF. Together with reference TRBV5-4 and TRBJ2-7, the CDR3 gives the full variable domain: ETGVTQSPTHLIKTRGQQVTLRCSSQSGHNTVSWYQQALGQGPQFIFQYYREEENGRGNFPPRFSGLQFPNYSSELNVNALELDDSALYLCASSPEWDRDEQYFGPGTRLTVT.

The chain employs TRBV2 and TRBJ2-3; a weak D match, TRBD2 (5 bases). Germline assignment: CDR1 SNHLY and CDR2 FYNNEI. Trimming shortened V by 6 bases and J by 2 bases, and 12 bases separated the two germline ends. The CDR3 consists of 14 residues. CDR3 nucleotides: TGTGCCAGCAGAGGCGGGTCCACCACAGATACGCAGTATTTT. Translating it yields CASRGGSTTDTQYF.

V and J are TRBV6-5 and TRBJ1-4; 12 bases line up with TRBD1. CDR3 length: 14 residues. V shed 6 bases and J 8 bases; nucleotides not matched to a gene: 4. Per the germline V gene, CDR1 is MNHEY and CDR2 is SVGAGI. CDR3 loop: CASSRDRGREKLFF. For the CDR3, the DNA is TGTGCCAGCAGCAGGGACAGGGGGCGGGAAAAACTGTTTTTT.

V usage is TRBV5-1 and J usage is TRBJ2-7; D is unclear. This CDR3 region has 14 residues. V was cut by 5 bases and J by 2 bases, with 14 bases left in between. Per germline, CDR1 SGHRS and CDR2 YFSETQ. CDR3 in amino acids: CASRLNPPTYEQYF. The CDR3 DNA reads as TGCGCCAGCAGACTTAACCCGCCGACCTACGAGCAGTACTTC.

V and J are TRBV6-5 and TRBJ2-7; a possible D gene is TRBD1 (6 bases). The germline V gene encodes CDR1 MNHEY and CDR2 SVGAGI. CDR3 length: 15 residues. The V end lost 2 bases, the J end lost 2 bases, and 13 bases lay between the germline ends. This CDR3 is CASSYVMGQAYEQYF. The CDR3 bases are TGTGCCAGCAGTTACGTCATGGGACAAGCCTACGAGCAGTACTTC.

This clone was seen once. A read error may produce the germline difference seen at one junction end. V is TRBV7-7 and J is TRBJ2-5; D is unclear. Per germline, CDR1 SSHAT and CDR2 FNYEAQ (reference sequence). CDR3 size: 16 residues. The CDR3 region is CASSLEQAGSQETQYF. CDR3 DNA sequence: TGTGCTAGCAGCTTAGAGCAGGCAGGCAGCCAAGAGACCCAGTACTTC.